This TCR beta chain is from a study of blood T cell repertoires in COVID-19. Overall study context: Both acute and convalescent COVID-19 samples were obtained from the United States, Italy and Spain.

Original processing methods: Amplified reference gene primers provided the basis for estimating nucleated cell counts. The assay was immunoSEQ multiplex PCR, and TCRdb's table has in-frame clones only and misses some. The V and J calls and the clone size are those of that table, but D and trimming were determined from the DNA. The data contain under 55,000 clones, roughly 86% of them singletons. V was trimmed by 5 bases and J by 4 bases, leaving 11 bases between them. Looked up from germline, CDR1 is SGHTA and CDR2 is FQGTGA. The CDR3 covers 13 residues. The rearrangement uses TRBV7-3 and TRBJ1-1; maybe TRBD1 (5 bases). The source is a man in his forties with active COVID-19. Sequences were obtained from peripheral blood. Here the CDR3 DNA reads TGTGCCAGCAGCCGGGGGTCGGGCACTGAAGCTTTCTTT. It is translated as CASSRGSGTEAFF.